The 7 T cell receptor delta chains below all came from one sample that was sequenced in a study of Vγ9Vδ2 T cells in congenital toxoplasmosis. A single-tube template-switch cDNA reaction was primed with TRGC- and TRDC-specific primers. Both the TRGC1 and TRGC2 constant genes were targeted by the TRGC primer. TCRdb fed the reads to CATT. The sample lists some 900 delta-chain clones; nearly 20% were seen once. Sequencing was performed on gamma-delta T cells from blood. All receptors come from a child under 10 years old born to a mother with Toxoplasma gondii infection during pregnancy, either congenitally infected or uninfected (not recorded which).

This clone is labeled large. The same CDR3 also results from other DNA sequences found in this sample. V usage is TRDV2 and J usage is TRDJ1, with D perhaps TRDD3 (5 bases). The CDR3 is 19 residues long. V shed 3 bases and J shed 4 bases, with 29 bases lying between them. Germline values: CDR1 GEAIGNYY, CDR2 EKD. CDR3 residues: CACDPVGERGHGRDDKLIF. CDR3 DNA: TGTGCCTGTGACCCAGTTGGGGAACGTGGGCATGGTCGTGACGATAAACTCATCTTT.

Of note for this clone: This sequence is one base from a far larger clone and is likely a read error. The chain recombines TRDV2 with TRDJ1; TRDD3 agrees at 12 bases. The J gene was missing in TCRdb and was found by matching the end of the DNA to germline. The germline V gene encodes CDR1 GEAIGNYY and CDR2 EKD. V was clipped by 2 bases and J by 4 bases; unmatched bases: 13. The CDR3 runs to 18 residues. CDR3 protein: CACDNHSTGGYKDDKLIF. CDR3 bases: TGTGCCTGTGACAACCACAGTACTGGGGGATACAAAGACGATAAACTCATCTTT.

This clone is judged hyperexpanded. Within the sample, other DNA sequences also encode this same CDR3. The V gene is uncalled and the J gene is TRDJ1. There are 13 residues in the CDR3. In DNA, the CDR3 is TGCTCTGGCCCCACCTTGTACACCGATAAACTCATCTTT. Its translation: CSGPTLYTDKLIF.

By proportion, this clone is large (0.1 to 1%). The chain carries TRDV1 and TRDJ1; TRDD2 might be the D (6 bases). CDR3 length: 22 residues. V was pared by 1 base and J by 0 bases, with 30 bases between. Germline assignment: CDR1 TSWWSYY and CDR2 QGS. In DNA, the CDR3 is TGTGCTCTTGGGGAACAGACATCCTACTTCGGGGCCTCACGGTTAAACACCGATAAACTCATCTTT. Amino acid sequence: CALGEQTSYFGASRLNTDKLIF.

In its sample, this clone ranks as large. V usage is TRDV2 and J usage is TRDJ3; TRDD3 matches 7 bases. The CDR3 is 18 residues long. Per germline, CDR1 GEAIGNYY and CDR2 EKD. V gave up 1 base and J gave up 0 bases; unmatched junction bases: 5. CDR3 sequence (DNA): TGTGCCTGTGACACGGGATACCCGTACTCCTGGGACACCCGACAGATGTTTTTC. Its translation is CACDTGYPYSWDTRQMFF.

This clone is classed as large. The chain joins TRDV2 to TRDJ1; 10 bases line up with TRDD3. The CDR3 extends over 15 amino acids. The V gene's germline CDR1 is GEAIGNYY and CDR2 EKD. V was pared by 2 bases and J by 0 bases, with 2 bases of the junction left unmatched. The CDR3, as DNA: TGTGCCTGTGACAAACTGGGGGATTACACCGATAAACTCATCTTT. Translating it yields CACDKLGDYTDKLIF.

Relative to its sample, this clone is large. The sample carries other DNA sequences with the same CDR3. The chain couples TRDV2 to TRDJ1; 13 bases map to TRDD3. The J segment lost 3 bases and the V segment lost 3 bases, leaving 3 bases of the junction unmatched. Germline CDR1 reads GEAIGNYY; CDR2 reads EKD. The CDR3 consists of 15 residues. The CDR3 sequence: CACDLLGDTPDKLIF. The CDR3 coding sequence is TGTGCCTGTGACCTACTGGGGGATACGCCCGATAAACTCATCTTT.